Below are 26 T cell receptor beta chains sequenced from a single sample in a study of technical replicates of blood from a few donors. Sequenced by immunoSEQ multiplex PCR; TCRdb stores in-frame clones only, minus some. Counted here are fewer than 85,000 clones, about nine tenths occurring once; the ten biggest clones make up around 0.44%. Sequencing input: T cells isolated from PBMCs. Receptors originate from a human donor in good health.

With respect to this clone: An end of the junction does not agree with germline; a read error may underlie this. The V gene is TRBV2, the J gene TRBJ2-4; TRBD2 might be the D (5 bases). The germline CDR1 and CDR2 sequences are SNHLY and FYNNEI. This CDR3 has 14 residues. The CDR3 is CASNPSLSFGDKDF. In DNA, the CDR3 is TGTGCCAGCAATCCCTCCCTAAGTTTCGGGGATAAAGACTTC.

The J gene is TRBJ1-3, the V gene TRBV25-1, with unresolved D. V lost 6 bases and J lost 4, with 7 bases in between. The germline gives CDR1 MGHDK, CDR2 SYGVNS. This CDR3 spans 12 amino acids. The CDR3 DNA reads TGTGCCAGCAGCGTATCCGGAAACACCATATATTTT. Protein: CASSVSGNTIYF.

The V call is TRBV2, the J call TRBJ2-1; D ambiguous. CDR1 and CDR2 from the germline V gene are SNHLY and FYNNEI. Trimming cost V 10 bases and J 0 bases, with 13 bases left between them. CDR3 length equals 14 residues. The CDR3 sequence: CATAAPGSYNEQFF. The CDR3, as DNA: TGTGCCACTGCAGCGCCTGGCTCCTACAATGAGCAGTTCTTC. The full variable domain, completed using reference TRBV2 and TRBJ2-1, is EPEVTQTPSHQVTQMGQEVILRCVPISNHLYFYWYRQILGQKVEFLVSFYNNEISEKSEIFDDQFSVERPDGSNFTLKIRSTKLEDSAMYFCATAAPGSYNEQFFGPGTRLTVL.

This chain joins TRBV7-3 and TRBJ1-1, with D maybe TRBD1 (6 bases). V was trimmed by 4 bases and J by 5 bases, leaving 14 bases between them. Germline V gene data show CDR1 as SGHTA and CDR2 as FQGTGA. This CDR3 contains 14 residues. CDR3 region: CASSSTGWGTEAFF. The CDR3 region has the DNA TGTGCCAGCAGCTCGACAGGCTGGGGAACTGAAGCTTTCTTT.

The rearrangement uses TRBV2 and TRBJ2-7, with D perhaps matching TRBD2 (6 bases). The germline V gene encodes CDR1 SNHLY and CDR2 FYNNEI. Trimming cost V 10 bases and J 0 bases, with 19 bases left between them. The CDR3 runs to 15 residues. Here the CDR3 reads CAIFRVSSASYEQYF. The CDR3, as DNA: TGTGCCATCTTTCGGGTTTCTAGCGCCTCCTACGAGCAGTACTTC.

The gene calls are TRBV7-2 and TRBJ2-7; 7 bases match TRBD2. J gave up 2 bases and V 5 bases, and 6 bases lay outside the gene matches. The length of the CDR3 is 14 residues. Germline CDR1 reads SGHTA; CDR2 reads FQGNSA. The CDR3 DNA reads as TGTGCCAGCAGCCGGAGACTAGCCCCCTACGAGCAGTACTTC. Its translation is CASSRRLAPYEQYF. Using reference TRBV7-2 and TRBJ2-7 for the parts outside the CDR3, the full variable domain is GAGVSQSPSNKVTEKGKDVELRCDPISGHTALYWYRQSLGQGLEFLIYFQGNSAPDKSGLPSDRFSAERTGGSVSTLTIQRTQQEDSAVYLCASSRRLAPYEQYFGPGTRLTVT.

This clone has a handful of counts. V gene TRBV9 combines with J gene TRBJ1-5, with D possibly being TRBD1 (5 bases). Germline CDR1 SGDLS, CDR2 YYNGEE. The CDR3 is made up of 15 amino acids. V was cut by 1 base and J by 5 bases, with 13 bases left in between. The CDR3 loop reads CASSVLGLLDQPQHF. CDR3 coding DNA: TGTGCCAGCAGCGTATTGGGACTCCTAGATCAGCCCCAGCATTTT.

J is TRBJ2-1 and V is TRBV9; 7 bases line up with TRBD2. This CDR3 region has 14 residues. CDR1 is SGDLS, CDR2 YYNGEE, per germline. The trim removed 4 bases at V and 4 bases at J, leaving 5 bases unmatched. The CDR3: CASSMASGYNEQFF. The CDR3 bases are TGTGCCAGCAGCATGGCTAGCGGATACAATGAGCAGTTCTTC.

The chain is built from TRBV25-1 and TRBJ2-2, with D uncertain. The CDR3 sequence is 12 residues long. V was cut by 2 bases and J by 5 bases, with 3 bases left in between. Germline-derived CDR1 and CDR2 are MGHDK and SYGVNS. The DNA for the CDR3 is TGTGCCAGCAGTGAACGTACCGGGGAGCTGTTTTTT. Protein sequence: CASSERTGELFF.

The CDR3 region is CASSLSSSGRNEQYF. CDR3 DNA sequence: TGTGCCAGCAGCTTAAGTAGTAGCGGTAGAAACGAGCAGTACTTC. The rearrangement joins TRBV7-6 to TRBJ2-7; D perhaps matches TRBD2 (6 bases). This CDR3 has 15 amino acids. CDR1 is SGHVS and CDR2 is FNYEAQ in the germline V gene. Trimming shortened V by 2 bases and J by 5 bases, and 16 bases separated the two germline ends.

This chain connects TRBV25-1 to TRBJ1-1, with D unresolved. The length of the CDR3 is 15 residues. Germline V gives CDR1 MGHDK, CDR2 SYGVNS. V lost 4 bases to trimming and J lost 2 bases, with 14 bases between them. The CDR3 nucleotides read TGTGCCAGCAGTGGATTATTGACACATAACACTGAAGCTTTCTTT. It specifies CASSGLLTHNTEAFF.

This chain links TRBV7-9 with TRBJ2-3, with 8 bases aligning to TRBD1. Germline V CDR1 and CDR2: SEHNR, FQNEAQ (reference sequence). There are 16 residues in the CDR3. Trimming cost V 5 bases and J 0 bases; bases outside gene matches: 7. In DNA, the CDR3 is TGTGCCAGCAGCCCCGGACAGGGTTCTAGCACAGATACGCAGTATTTT. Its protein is CASSPGQGSSTDTQYF.

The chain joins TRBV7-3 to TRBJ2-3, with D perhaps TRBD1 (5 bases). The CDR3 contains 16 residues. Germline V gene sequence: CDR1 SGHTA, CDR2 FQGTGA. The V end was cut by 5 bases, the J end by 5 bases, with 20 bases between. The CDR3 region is CASSDHPTFREDTQYF. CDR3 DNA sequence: TGTGCCAGCAGCGATCATCCCACATTCAGGGAAGATACGCAGTATTTT.

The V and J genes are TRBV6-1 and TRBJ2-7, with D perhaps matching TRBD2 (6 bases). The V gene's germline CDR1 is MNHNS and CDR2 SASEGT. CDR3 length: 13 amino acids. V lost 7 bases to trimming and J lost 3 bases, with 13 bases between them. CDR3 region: CASMSGAGYEQYF. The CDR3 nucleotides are TGTGCCAGCATGTCGGGAGCCGGCTACGAGCAGTACTTC.

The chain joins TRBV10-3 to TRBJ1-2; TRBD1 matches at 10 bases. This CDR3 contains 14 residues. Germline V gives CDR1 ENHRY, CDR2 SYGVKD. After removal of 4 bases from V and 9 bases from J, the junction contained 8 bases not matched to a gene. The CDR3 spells CAISAGTGAVSYTF. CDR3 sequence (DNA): TGTGCCATCAGTGCCGGGACAGGGGCGGTTAGCTACACCTTC.

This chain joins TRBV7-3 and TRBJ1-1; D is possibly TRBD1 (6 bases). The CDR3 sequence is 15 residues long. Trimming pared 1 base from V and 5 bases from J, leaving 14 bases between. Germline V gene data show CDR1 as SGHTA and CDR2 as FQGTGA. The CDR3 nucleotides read TGTGCCAGCAGCTTAAACGGGCAGGGGCAGACTGAAGCTTTCTTT. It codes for CASSLNGQGQTEAFF.

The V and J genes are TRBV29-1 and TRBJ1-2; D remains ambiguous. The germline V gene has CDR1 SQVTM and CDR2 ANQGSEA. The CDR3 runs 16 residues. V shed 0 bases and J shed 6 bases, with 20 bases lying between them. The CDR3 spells CSVEDVPMNLLHGYTF. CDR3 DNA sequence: TGCAGCGTTGAAGATGTACCCATGAATCTCCTACATGGCTACACCTTC.

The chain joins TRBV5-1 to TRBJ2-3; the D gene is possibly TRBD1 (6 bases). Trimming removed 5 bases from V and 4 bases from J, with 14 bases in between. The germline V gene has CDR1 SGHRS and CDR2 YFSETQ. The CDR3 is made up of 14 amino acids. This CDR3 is CASSSQGRADTQYF. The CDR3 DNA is TGCGCCAGCAGTTCTCAGGGGCGCGCAGATACGCAGTATTTT.

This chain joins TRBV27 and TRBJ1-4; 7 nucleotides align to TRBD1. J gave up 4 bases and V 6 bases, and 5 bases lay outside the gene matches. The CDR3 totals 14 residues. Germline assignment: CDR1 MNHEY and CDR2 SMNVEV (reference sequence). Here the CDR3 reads CASSRDSHNEKLFF. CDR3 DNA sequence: TGTGCCAGCAGCCGGGACAGCCATAATGAAAAACTGTTTTTT.

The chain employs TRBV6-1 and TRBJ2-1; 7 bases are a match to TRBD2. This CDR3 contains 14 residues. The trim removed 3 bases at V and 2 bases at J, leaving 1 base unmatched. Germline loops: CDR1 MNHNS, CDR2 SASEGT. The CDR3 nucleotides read TGTGCCAGCAGTGACCTAGCGGCCTACAATGAGCAGTTCTTC. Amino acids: CASSDLAAYNEQFF.

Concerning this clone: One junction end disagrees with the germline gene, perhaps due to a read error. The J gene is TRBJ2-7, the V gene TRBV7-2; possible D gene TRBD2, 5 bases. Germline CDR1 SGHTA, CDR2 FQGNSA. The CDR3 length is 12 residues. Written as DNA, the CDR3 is TGTGCCAGCAGCTTAGGGCTAGCAGAAATTCGCTTC. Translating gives CASSLGLAEIRF.

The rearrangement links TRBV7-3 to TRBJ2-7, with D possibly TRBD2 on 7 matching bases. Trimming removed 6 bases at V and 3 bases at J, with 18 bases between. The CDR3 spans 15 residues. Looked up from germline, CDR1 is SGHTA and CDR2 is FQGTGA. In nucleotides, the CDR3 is TGTGCCAGCAGTCAAGGGGGGGGTTCCCTCTACGAGCAGTACTTC. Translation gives CASSQGGGSLYEQYF.

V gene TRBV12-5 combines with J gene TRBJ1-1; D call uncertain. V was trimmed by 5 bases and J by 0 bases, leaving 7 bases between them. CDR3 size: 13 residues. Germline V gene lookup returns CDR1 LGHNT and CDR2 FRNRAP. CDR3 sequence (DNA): TGTGCTAGTGGTGCCAGGCTGAACACTGAAGCTTTCTTT. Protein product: CASGARLNTEAFF.

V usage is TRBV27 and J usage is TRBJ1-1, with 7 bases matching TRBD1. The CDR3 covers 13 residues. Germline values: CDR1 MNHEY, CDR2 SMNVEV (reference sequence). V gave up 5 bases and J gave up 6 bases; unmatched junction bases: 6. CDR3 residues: CASSTYRGPEAFF. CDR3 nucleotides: TGTGCCAGCAGTACTTACAGGGGACCTGAAGCTTTCTTT.

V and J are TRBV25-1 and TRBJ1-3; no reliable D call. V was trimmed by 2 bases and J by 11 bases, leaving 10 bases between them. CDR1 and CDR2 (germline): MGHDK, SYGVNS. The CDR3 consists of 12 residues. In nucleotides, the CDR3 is TGTGCCAGCAGTGAACGTAGGAGCCCCATATATTTT. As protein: CASSERRSPIYF.

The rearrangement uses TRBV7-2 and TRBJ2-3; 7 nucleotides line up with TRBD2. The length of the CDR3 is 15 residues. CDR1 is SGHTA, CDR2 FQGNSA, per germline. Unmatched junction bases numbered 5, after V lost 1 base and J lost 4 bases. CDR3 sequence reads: CASSLEAGVPDTQYF. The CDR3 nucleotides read TGTGCCAGCAGCTTAGAGGCGGGAGTCCCAGATACGCAGTATTTT.